This is a list of T cell receptor beta chains from one sample in a study of regulatory T cells in long-lasting Graves disease. TCRdb re-called the multiplex PCR reads with MiXCR, one entry per CDR3 protein. The sample has 420,000 or so distinct CDR3 sequences, about a quarter seen once; the top ten hold around 24%. The sequencing used peripheral blood mononuclear cells (PBMCs), collected when the disease was refractory, from a patient treated with antithyroid drugs. All receptors derive from a female donor with Graves disease. Both conserved end residues are part of each CDR3. A D gene is named only where the DNA matches it firmly. Clone size is given for some rows only: seen once, a few or many times, or a class if the clone is expanded.

j_call d_call clone_size v_call cdr3_aa cdr3_nt
TRBJ2-7 NA NA TRBV12-3/TRBV12-4 CTSSLGQIYEQYF TGTACCAGCAGTTTAGGGCAGATTTACGAGCAGTACTTC
TRBJ2-7 TRBD2 many TRBV6-1 CASRKGTSGGSYEQYF TGTGCCAGCAGAAAAGGGACTAGCGGGGGCTCCTACGAGCAGTACTTC
TRBJ2-7 TRBD2 NA TRBV4-1 CASSLMTSGSRDEQYF TGCGCCAGCAGCCTCATGACTAGCGGGAGTCGCGACGAGCAGTACTTC
TRBJ2-7 NA NA TRBV15 CATSRDLAGSYEQYF TGTGCCACCAGCAGAGATTTGGCAGGGTCCTACGAGCAGTACTTC
TRBJ1-1 NA NA TRBV25-1 CASSEPGIETEAFF TGTGCCAGCAGTGAACCGGGGATTGAAACTGAAGCTTTCTTT
TRBJ2-3 NA NA TRBV2 CASSDRDFTDTQYF TGTGCCAGCAGTGACCGGGACTTCACAGATACGCAGTATTTT
TRBJ1-1 TRBD1 NA TRBV29-1 CSARTGDFTEAFF TGCAGCGCCCGGACAGGGGATTTCACTGAAGCTTTCTTT
TRBJ2-7 TRBD2 NA TRBV18 CASSPPGLAGGNEQYF TGTGCCAGCTCACCACCGGGACTAGCGGGAGGGAACGAGCAGTACTTC
TRBJ2-5 TRBD2 NA TRBV4-2 CASSQDQELAGGGETQYF TGTGCCAGCAGCCAAGATCAGGAGCTAGCGGGAGGAGGAGAGACCCAGTACTTC
TRBJ2-7 NA NA TRBV5-1 CASSLGSGAYEQYF TGCGCCAGCAGCTTGGGTAGCGGAGCCTACGAGCAGTACTTC
TRBJ1-1 NA few TRBV6-9 CASSYGLGGFTEAFF TGTGCCAGCAGTTATGGGTTAGGGGGTTTCACTGAAGCTTTCTTT
TRBJ1-1 TRBD1 NA TRBV29-1 CSVKGGPNRQGSSEAFF TGCAGCGTTAAGGGTGGACCAAATAGACAGGGGAGTTCTGAAGCTTTCTTT
TRBJ1-2 NA NA TRBV30 CALRQVPSNYGYTF TGTGCCTTAAGACAGGTTCCCTCTAACTATGGCTACACCTTC
TRBJ2-7 NA NA TRBV20-1 CSARSGTSDIEQYF TGCAGTGCTAGGTCAGGGACGAGCGACATCGAGCAGTACTTC
TRBJ1-2 NA few TRBV5-1 CASSLADAPDGYTF TGCGCCAGCAGCTTGGCCGACGCCCCCGATGGCTACACCTTC
TRBJ1-1 TRBD1 NA TRBV5-1 CASTPGQRDTEAFF TGCGCCAGTACCCCGGGACAGAGAGACACTGAAGCTTTCTTT